This entry lists 25 T cell receptor beta chains sequenced from one sample in a study of regulatory T cells in long-lasting Graves disease. To make TCR beta libraries, researchers used iRepertoire HTBI primers and Arm-PCR of CDR3 regions. MiXCR, run by TCRdb on the multiplex PCR reads, gives a single entry per CDR3 protein. The table includes a few hundred thousand distinct CDR3 sequences, around 20% detected once. Time point given: newly diagnosed GD, antithyroid drugs for less than 3 months. Making the TCR library involved RNA that had been extracted from PBMCs. The same data also contributed to another study, on T cells in Graves' hyperthyroidism and ophthalmopathy.

Source: peripheral blood mononuclear cells (PBMCs), taken at new diagnosis, from a patient treated with antithyroid drugs. All receptors derive from a woman between 25 and 40 years old with Graves disease.

This clonotype was seen repeatedly, ten times or more. The rearrangement links TRBV24-1 to TRBJ2-3; no firm D call. The V and J ends lost 7 bases and 2 bases respectively, with 15 bases between them. CDR1 is KGHDR, CDR2 SFDVKD, per germline. This CDR3 comprises 15 residues. The CDR3: CATSAGPAYTDTQYF. The DNA of the CDR3 is TGTGCCACCAGCGCTGGTCCGGCCTACACAGATACGCAGTATTTT.

This clonotype occurred many times. The chain employs TRBV20-1 and TRBJ1-1, with D uncertain. The CDR3 sequence is 13 residues long. Deletions cut 3 bases from V and 4 bases from J, with 12 bases between. The germline CDR1 and CDR2 sequences are DFQATT and SNEGSKA (reference sequence). In DNA, the CDR3 is TGCAGTGCTAGTAAGGGAAAGACCACTGAAGCTTTCTTT. Amino acid sequence: CSASKGKTTEAFF.

In this sample, this clonotype turned up many times. For the CDR3, the DNA is TGTGCCAGCAGCTTTCTAGCACGGACAGATACGCAGTATTTT. It specifies CASSFLARTDTQYF. V is TRBV11-2 and J is TRBJ2-3, with D tentatively TRBD2 (5 bases). CDR3 length: 14 amino acids. Trimming took 3 bases from V and 3 from J, leaving 10 bases between them. Germline V gives CDR1 SGHAT, CDR2 FQNNGV.

The gene calls are TRBV3-1 and TRBJ2-1; tentatively, D is TRBD2 (7 bases). The ends were cut back, 3 bases at V and 5 bases at J, with 17 bases in the middle. The length of the CDR3 is 16 residues. CDR1 is LGHDT and CDR2 is YNNKEL in the germline V gene (reference sequence). The CDR3 DNA reads as TGTGCCAGCAGCCATTGGGGCCGGGGGGACAACAATGAGCAGTTCTTC. It codes for CASSHWGRGDNNEQFF.

This clonotype showed up many times. The chain joins TRBV15 to TRBJ2-3, with 13 nucleotides matching TRBD2. Unmatched junction bases numbered 10, after V lost 3 bases and J lost 1 base. Germline V CDR1 and CDR2: LNHNV, YYDKDF (reference sequence). The CDR3 contains 19 residues. CDR3 protein: CATSRDLGGTSGGTDTQYF. The CDR3 DNA reads as TGTGCCACCAGCAGGGATTTAGGGGGGACTAGCGGGGGCACAGATACGCAGTATTTT.

The chain links TRBV19 to TRBJ2-3, with unresolved D. The CDR3 spans 14 residues. Trimming removed 3 bases at V and 2 bases at J, with 9 bases between. The germline CDR1 and CDR2 sequences are LNHDA and SQIVND (reference sequence). CDR3: CASSISRTTDTQYF. As DNA, the CDR3 is TGTGCCAGTAGTATCTCCCGCACCACAGATACGCAGTATTTT.

This clonotype was counted at least ten times. The V and J genes are TRBV10-3 and TRBJ2-1, with 7 bases identical to TRBD2. The CDR3 extends over 18 amino acids. The germline CDR1 and CDR2 sequences are ENHRY and SYGVKD. V gave up 3 bases and J gave up 3 bases; unmatched junction bases: 14. The CDR3 coding sequence is TGTGCCATCAGTGAAGGCCACTTGCGGGGGAGGAACTACAATGAGCAGTTCTTC. This encodes CAISEGHLRGRNYNEQFF.

This clonotype was counted ten times or more. The chain uses TRBV2 and TRBJ2-1, with a possible D match to TRBD1 (5 bases). The CDR3 runs to 15 residues. Per germline, CDR1 SNHLY and CDR2 FYNNEI. Trimming cost V 1 base and J 3 bases, with 10 bases left between them. The CDR3 loop reads CASSEGQGFYNEQFF. DNA for the CDR3: TGTGCCAGCAGTGAAGGCCAGGGTTTCTACAATGAGCAGTTCTTC. Drawing the rest from reference TRBV2 and TRBJ2-1, the complete variable domain is EPEVTQTPSHQVTQMGQEVILRCVPISNHLYFYWYRQILGQKVEFLVSFYNNEISEKSEIFDDQFSVERPDGSNFTLKIRSTKLEDSAMYFCASSEGQGFYNEQFFGPGTRLTVL.

This clonotype showed up just a few times. Possible read error: a much larger clone is one base away. The chain joins TRBV6-2 or TRBV6-3 to TRBJ2-7; D remains ambiguous. Germline CDR1 is MNHEY and CDR2 is SVGEGT. The CDR3 loop spans 13 amino acids. The CDR3 region is CASSGGRHYGQYF. The CDR3 nucleotides read TGTGCCAGCAGTGGCGGACGACACTACGGGCAGTACTTC.

This clonotype appeared many times. The V gene is TRBV20-1, the J gene TRBJ2-5, with TRBD2 matching over 16 bases. CDR1 DFQATT and CDR2 SNEGSKA come from the germline V gene (reference sequence). This CDR3 contains 15 residues. CDR3 protein: CKTMGLAGGTETQYF. As DNA, the CDR3 is TGCAAAACCATGGGACTAGCGGGGGGGACGGAGACCCAGTACTTC.

This clonotype occurred many times. This chain links TRBV28 with TRBJ1-4; D ambiguous. The CDR3 extends over 13 amino acids. V was pared by 5 bases and J by 4 bases, with 8 bases between. The germline V gene encodes CDR1 MDHEN and CDR2 SYDVKM. CDR3 DNA: TGTGCCAGCAGTGGGCTCCTTAATGAAAAACTGTTTTTT. Amino acids: CASSGLLNEKLFF.

A word on this clonotype: A much larger clone lies one base from this, so it may be a read error. This rearrangement joins TRBV28 to TRBJ2-3; D is undetermined. The V end lost 5 bases, the J end lost 2 bases, and 8 bases lay between the germline ends. Per germline, CDR1 MDHEN and CDR2 SYDVKM. CDR3 length: 13 amino acids. The DNA for the CDR3 is TGTGCCAGCAGTGTGCGGTCCACAGATACGCAGTATTTT. Translated: CASSVRSTDTQYF.

This clonotype was counted ten times or more. The J gene is TRBJ2-3, the V gene TRBV3-1; possibly TRBD1 or TRBD2 for D (5 bases each). This CDR3 has 18 residues. Germline values: CDR1 LGHDT, CDR2 YNNKEL (reference sequence). Trimming pared 0 bases from V and 0 bases from J, leaving 16 bases between. CDR3 residues: CASSQDHGAGHSTDTQYF. Written as DNA, the CDR3 is TGTGCCAGCAGCCAAGATCATGGGGCGGGCCACAGCACAGATACGCAGTATTTT.

This clonotype was counted at least ten times. The chain combines TRBV11-2 with TRBJ1-4; 7 bases are shared with TRBD1. J gave up 12 bases and V 1 base, and 11 bases lay outside the gene matches. This CDR3 is built from 15 residues. Germline V gene sequence: CDR1 SGHAT, CDR2 FQNNGV. The CDR3 reads CASSLVGTARRELFF. The CDR3 region has the DNA TGTGCCAGCAGCTTAGTAGGGACAGCACGTCGGGAACTGTTTTTT.

This clonotype was seen at least ten times. The chain is built from TRBV12-3 or TRBV12-4 and TRBJ2-7; 13 nucleotides align to TRBD2. The CDR3 contains 15 residues. The junction had 10 bases not matched to a gene; V was cut back by 5 bases and J by 9 bases. The CDR3 spells CASSPGLAGARVQYF. Here the CDR3 DNA reads TGTGCCAGCAGTCCCGGACTAGCGGGAGCTCGGGTGCAGTACTTC.

This clonotype was observed many times. This chain connects TRBV30 to TRBJ1-2; a possible D gene is TRBD1 (6 bases). CDR1 is GTSNPN and CDR2 is SVGIG in the germline V gene (reference sequence). Trimming pared 1 base from V and 3 bases from J, leaving 18 bases between. The length of the CDR3 is 16 residues. The CDR3 coding sequence is TGTGCCTGGAGTGGCGCCAGGCTGGGGGCAGACTATGGCTACACCTTC. It translates to CAWSGARLGADYGYTF. Complete variable domain (other parts from reference TRBV30 and TRBJ1-2): SQTIHQWPATLVQPVGSPLSLECTVEGTSNPNLYWYRQAAGRGLQLLFYSVGIGQISSEVPQNLSASRPQDRQFILSSKKLLLSDSGFYLCAWSGARLGADYGYTFGSGTRLTVV.

This clonotype was seen ten or more times. An end of the junction does not agree with germline; a read error may underlie this. This rearrangement joins TRBV5-1 to TRBJ2-7, with TRBD1 matching over 7 bases. The CDR3 consists of 15 residues. Germline V gene lookup returns CDR1 SGHRS and CDR2 YFSETQ. The CDR3 here is CASSGNRQGKYEQYF. In DNA form, the CDR3 reads TGTGCCAGCAGCGGCAATCGACAGGGAAAGTACGAGCAGTACTTC. Full variable domain (missing parts from reference TRBV5-1 and TRBJ2-7): KAGVTQTPRYLIKTRGQQVTLSCSPISGHRSVSWYQQTPGQGLQFLFEYFSETQRNKGNFPGRFSGRQFSNSRSEMNVSTLELGDSALYLCASSGNRQGKYEQYFGPGTRLTVT.

This chain uses TRBV11-3 with TRBJ2-2; 8 positions agree with TRBD2. The CDR3 has 17 amino acids. Trimming removed 1 base from V and 1 base from J; junction bases left unmatched: 5. Germline CDR1 SGHNT, CDR2 YENEEA. This CDR3 is CASSLGASGLNTGELFF. CDR3 sequence (DNA): TGTGCCAGCAGCTTAGGCGCTAGCGGGCTGAACACCGGGGAGCTGTTTTTT.

This clonotype showed up just a few times. This chain connects TRBV5-1 to TRBJ1-2; 7 nucleotides line up with TRBD1. V lost 0 bases, J lost 5 bases, and 7 bases stayed unmatched. The CDR3 sequence is 15 residues long. The germline V gene encodes CDR1 SGHRS and CDR2 YFSETQ. CDR3 sequence (DNA): TGCGCCAGCAGCTTGGGGGGCACAGGGGCATATGGCTACACCTTC. The encoded protein is CASSLGGTGAYGYTF. The full variable domain, with the rest looked up from reference TRBV5-1 and TRBJ1-2, is KAGVTQTPRYLIKTRGQQVTLSCSPISGHRSVSWYQQTPGQGLQFLFEYFSETQRNKGNFPGRFSGRQFSNSRSEMNVSTLELGDSALYLCASSLGGTGAYGYTFGSGTRLTVV.

This clonotype occurred many times. The gene calls are TRBV12-3 or TRBV12-4 and TRBJ1-4; a possible D gene is TRBD1 (6 bases). Trimming pared 3 bases from V and 7 bases from J, leaving 12 bases between. The CDR3 runs to 14 residues. The CDR3 DNA is TGTGCCAGCAGTTTCCGGCCAGGGGTTGAAAAACTGTTTTTT. It is translated as CASSFRPGVEKLFF.

The J gene is TRBJ2-1, the V gene TRBV12-3 or TRBV12-4; 10 nucleotides match TRBD2. Trimming at V came to 6 bases and at J to 7 bases, leaving 12 bases not matched to a gene. The CDR3 covers 16 residues. CDR3 in DNA: TGTGCCAGCAGGGGGGGTAAGCGGGAGGGGGGGAATGAGCAGTTCTTC. Translating it yields CASRGGKREGGNEQFF.

The sample holds many counts of this clonotype. The chain couples TRBV28 to TRBJ2-7; D remains ambiguous. Trimming left V 2 bases short and J 2 bases short, with 13 bases between. Germline V gene data show CDR1 as MDHEN and CDR2 as SYDVKM. The CDR3 is 15 amino acids. CDR3 sequence: CASSLEPGPAYEQYF. In DNA form, the CDR3 reads TGTGCCAGCAGTTTAGAGCCCGGGCCCGCCTACGAGCAGTACTTC.

This clonotype has ten or more counts. The chain is built from TRBV5-1 and TRBJ2-3; D is possibly TRBD1 (7 bases). This CDR3 comprises 19 residues. Germline V lookup: CDR1 SGHRS, CDR2 YFSETQ. V gave up 1 base and J gave up 6 bases, with 27 bases separating them. The CDR3: CASSLRRTGGQLEGDTQYF. In DNA form, the CDR3 reads TGCGCCAGCAGCTTGCGAAGAACCGGGGGACAGCTCGAAGGGGATACGCAGTATTTT. Variable domain in full (rest from reference TRBV5-1 and TRBJ2-3): KAGVTQTPRYLIKTRGQQVTLSCSPISGHRSVSWYQQTPGQGLQFLFEYFSETQRNKGNFPGRFSGRQFSNSRSEMNVSTLELGDSALYLCASSLRRTGGQLEGDTQYFGPGTRLTVL.

About this clonotype itself: It may be a read error: a sequence one base away is much more abundant. The chain carries TRBV11-1 and TRBJ2-5; 7 nucleotides align to TRBD2. The DNA end favors TRBJ2-1, so the J call may be wrong. There are 17 residues in the CDR3. The V gene's germline CDR1 is SGHAT and CDR2 FQDESV (reference sequence). Written as DNA, the CDR3 is TGTGCCAGCAGCTTAGCCCCCGTGGAGGGAGGGTACAATGAGCAGTTCTTC. It encodes CASSLAPVEGGYNEQFF.

Many counts were recorded for this clonotype. The chain recombines TRBV19 with TRBJ1-5, with TRBD1 matching over 7 bases. The CDR3 loop spans 13 amino acids. Germline loops: CDR1 LNHDA, CDR2 SQIVND (reference sequence). The ends lost 5 bases at V and 5 bases at J; junction bases unmatched: 3. The CDR3 DNA follows: TGTGCCAGTAGTCCTACAGGGGATCAGCCCCAGCATTTT. It encodes CASSPTGDQPQHF. The full variable domain, its missing parts supplied by reference TRBV19 and TRBJ1-5, is DGGITQSPKYLFRKEGQNVTLSCEQNLNHDAMYWYRQDPGQGLRLIYYSQIVNDFQKGDIAEGYSVSREKKESFPLTVTSAQKNPTAFYLCASSPTGDQPQHFGDGTRLSIL.